These 5 T cell receptor beta chains were sequenced from one sample in a study of CD8+ T cells in alopecia areata listed by TCRdb under 2018. The library was obtained by the immunoSEQ multiplex PCR assay. RNA was extracted from all samples and reverse transcribed into cDNA as template for TCR sequencing. The source is immuneACCESS, and TCRdb retained only in-frame sequences with V and J called. Part of the clones is not carried over; for the studies checked, unresolved V genes explain less than half of this, and the remainder is unexplained. The sample data list approximately 200,000 clones, and approximately 60% of these were observed just once. Less than 3.5% of the sample rests with the top ten. Sample time point, as interpreted from the label and publication: about 4 weeks on oral tofacitinib. The treatment or condition label for this specimen denotes: oral pan-JAK inhibitor, 5-10 mg twice daily.

The source material was CD4+ T cells sorted from blood, sampled at week 4, from a patient treated with tofacitinib. These receptor sequences come from a human donor with alopecia areata.

The chain carries TRBV15 and TRBJ1-2; D is unclear. V lost 5 bases and J lost 8, with 15 bases in between. CDR1 LNHNV and CDR2 YYDKDF come from the germline V gene (reference sequence). The CDR3 is 13 amino acids. CDR3 in DNA: TGTGCCACCAGCCCGAGTAAGGGAGCAGGCTACACCTTC. This encodes CATSPSKGAGYTF.

The V and J genes are TRBV5-1 and TRBJ1-1; the match to TRBD1 covers 7 bases. The CDR3 covers 15 residues. Trimming removed 5 bases from V and 4 bases from J; junction bases left unmatched: 11. Germline V lookup: CDR1 SGHRS, CDR2 YFSETQ. CDR3 nucleotide sequence: TGCGCCAGCAGACTAGGGGGCGCGTCGGTCACTGAAGCTTTCTTT. This encodes CASRLGGASVTEAFF.

This chain uses TRBV7-6 with TRBJ2-6, with 8 bases aligning to TRBD1. CDR3 length: 18 residues. The J segment lost 0 bases and the V segment lost 1 base, leaving 5 bases of the junction unmatched. From germline, CDR1 is SGHVS and CDR2 FNYEAQ. The CDR3 protein is CASSLGWTGSSGANVLTF. In nucleotides, the CDR3 is TGTGCCAGCAGCTTAGGGTGGACAGGGAGCTCTGGGGCCAACGTCCTGACTTTC.

V usage is TRBV5-1 and J usage is TRBJ2-3; D may be TRBD2 (6 bases). This CDR3 comprises 16 residues. Germline V gene data show CDR1 as SGHRS and CDR2 as YFSETQ. Trimming pared 1 base from V and 2 bases from J, leaving 14 bases between. The CDR3 DNA sequence: TGCGCCAGCAGCTTGACAGGAAGGAGGGACACAGATACGCAGTATTTT. Protein product: CASSLTGRRDTDTQYF.

The rearrangement joins TRBV30 to TRBJ1-2; D may be TRBD1 (5 bases). Germline lookup yields CDR1 GTSNPN and CDR2 SVGIG (reference sequence). CDR3 length: 15 amino acids. V dropped 0 bases and J dropped 6 bases, with 17 bases sitting between them. The chain's CDR3 is CAWSVYGQGEDGYTF. In DNA, the CDR3 is TGTGCCTGGAGTGTATACGGGCAGGGCGAGGATGGCTACACCTTC.